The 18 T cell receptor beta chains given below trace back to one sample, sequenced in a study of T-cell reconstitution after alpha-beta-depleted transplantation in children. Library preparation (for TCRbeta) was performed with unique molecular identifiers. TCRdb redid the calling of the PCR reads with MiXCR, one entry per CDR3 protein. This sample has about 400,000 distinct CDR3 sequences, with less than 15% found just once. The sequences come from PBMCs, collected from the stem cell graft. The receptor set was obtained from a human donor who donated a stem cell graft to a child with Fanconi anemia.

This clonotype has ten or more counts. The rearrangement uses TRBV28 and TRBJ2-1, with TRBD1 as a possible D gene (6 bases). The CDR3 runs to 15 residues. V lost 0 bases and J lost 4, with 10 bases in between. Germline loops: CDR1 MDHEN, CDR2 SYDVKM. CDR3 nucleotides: TGTGCCAGCAGTTTATGGGGACACACTTACAATGAGCAGTTCTTC. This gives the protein CASSLWGHTYNEQFF.

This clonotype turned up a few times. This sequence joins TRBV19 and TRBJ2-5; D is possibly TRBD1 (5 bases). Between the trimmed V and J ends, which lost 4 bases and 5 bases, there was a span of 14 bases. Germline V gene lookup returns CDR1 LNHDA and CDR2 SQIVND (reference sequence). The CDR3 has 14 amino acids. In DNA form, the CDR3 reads TGTGCCAGTAGTAGCACCTCCCAGGGTGAGACCCAGTACTTC. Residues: CASSSTSQGETQYF.

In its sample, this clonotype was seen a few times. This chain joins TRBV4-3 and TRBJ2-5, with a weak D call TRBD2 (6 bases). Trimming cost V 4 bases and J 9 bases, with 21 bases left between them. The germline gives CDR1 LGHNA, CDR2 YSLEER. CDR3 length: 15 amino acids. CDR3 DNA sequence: TGCGCCAGCAGCCGGAGGGTACATGCCAAGCTACCCCAGTACTTC. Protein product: CASSRRVHAKLPQYF.

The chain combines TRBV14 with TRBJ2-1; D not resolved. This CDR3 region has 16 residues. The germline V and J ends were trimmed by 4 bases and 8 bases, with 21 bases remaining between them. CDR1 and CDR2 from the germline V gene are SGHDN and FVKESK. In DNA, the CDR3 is TGTGCCAGCAGCCTGGCTCTTCGAACCCTTCAGCATGAGCAGTTCTTC. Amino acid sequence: CASSLALRTLQHEQFF.

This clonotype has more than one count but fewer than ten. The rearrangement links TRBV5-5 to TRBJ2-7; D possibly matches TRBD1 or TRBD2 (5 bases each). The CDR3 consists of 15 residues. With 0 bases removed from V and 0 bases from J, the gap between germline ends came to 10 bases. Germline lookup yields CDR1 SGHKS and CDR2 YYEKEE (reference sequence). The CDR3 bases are TGTGCCAGCAGCTTGGATGGTGGGGGCTCCTACGAGCAGTACTTC. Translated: CASSLDGGGSYEQYF.

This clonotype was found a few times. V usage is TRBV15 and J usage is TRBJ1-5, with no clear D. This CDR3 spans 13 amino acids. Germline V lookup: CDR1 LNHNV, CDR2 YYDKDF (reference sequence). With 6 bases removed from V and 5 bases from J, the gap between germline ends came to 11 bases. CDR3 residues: CATRVGPYQPQHF. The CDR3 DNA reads TGTGCCACCAGGGTTGGACCATATCAGCCCCAGCATTTT.

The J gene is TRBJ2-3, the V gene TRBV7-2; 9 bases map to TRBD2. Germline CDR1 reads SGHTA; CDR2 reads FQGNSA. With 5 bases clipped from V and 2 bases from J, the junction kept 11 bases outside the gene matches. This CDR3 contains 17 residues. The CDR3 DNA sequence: TGTGCCAGCAGCCAACCAAGCGGGGGGCTTTCCACAGATACGCAGTATTTT. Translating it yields CASSQPSGGLSTDTQYF.

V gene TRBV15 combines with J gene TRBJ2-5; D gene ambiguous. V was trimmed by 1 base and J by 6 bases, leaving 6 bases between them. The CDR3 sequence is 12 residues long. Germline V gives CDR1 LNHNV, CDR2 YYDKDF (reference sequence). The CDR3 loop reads CATSRGFQTQYF. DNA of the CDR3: TGTGCCACCAGCAGAGGGTTTCAGACCCAGTACTTC.

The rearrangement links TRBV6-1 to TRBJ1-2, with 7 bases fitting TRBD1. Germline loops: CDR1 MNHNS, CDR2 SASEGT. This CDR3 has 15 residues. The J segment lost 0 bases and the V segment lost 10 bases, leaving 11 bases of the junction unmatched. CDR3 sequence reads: CANRTRGQTNYGYTF. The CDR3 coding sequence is TGTGCCAACAGAACCCGGGGACAGACTAACTATGGCTACACCTTC.

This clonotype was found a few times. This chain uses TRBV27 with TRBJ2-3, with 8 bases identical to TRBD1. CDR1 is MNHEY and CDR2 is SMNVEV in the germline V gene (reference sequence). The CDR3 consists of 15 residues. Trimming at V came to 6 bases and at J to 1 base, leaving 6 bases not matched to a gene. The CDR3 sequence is CASRSMDRGTDTQYF. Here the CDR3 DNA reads TGTGCCAGCAGATCAATGGACAGGGGCACAGATACGCAGTATTTT.

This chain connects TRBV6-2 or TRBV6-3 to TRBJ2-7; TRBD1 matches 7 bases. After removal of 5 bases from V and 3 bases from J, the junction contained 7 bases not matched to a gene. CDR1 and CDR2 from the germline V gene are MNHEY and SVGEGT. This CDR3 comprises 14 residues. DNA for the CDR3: TGTGCCAGCAGTCGGGGACAGTTCTTCTACGAGCAGTACTTC. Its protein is CASSRGQFFYEQYF.

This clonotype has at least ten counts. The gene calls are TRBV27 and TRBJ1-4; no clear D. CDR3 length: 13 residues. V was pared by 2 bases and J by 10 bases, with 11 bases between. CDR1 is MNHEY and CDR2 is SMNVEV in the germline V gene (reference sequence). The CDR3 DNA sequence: TGTGCCAGCAGTTTACAGGCGTTTGGAAAACTGTTTTTT. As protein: CASSLQAFGKLFF.

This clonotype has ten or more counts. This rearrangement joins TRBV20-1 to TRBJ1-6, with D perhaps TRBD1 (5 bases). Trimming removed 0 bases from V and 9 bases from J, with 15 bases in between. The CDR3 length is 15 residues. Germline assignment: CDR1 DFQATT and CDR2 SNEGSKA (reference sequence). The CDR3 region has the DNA TGCAGTGCTAGAGATTATGGTGGGGGACGTTCACCCCTCCACTTT. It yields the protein CSARDYGGGRSPLHF.

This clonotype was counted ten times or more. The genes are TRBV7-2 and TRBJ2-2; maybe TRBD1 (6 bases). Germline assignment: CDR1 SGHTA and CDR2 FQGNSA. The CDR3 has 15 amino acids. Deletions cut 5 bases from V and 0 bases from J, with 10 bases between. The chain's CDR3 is CASSPRQANTGELFF. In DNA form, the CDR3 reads TGTGCCAGCAGCCCTCGACAGGCGAACACCGGGGAGCTGTTTTTT.

CDR3 nucleotide sequence: TGTGCCAGCAGCCACACTAGCGGATTCACAGATACGCAGTATTTT. Translating it yields CASSHTSGFTDTQYF. The chain combines TRBV3-1 with TRBJ2-3, with 8 bases lining up with TRBD2. The trim removed 3 bases at V and 2 bases at J, leaving 4 bases unmatched. The CDR3 sequence is 15 residues long. Germline CDR1 reads LGHDT; CDR2 reads YNNKEL (reference sequence).

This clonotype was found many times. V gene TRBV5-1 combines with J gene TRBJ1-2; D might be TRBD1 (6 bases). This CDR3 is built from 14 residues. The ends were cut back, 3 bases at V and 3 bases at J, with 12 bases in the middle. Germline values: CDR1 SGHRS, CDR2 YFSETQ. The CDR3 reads CASSSDSDYYGYTF. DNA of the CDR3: TGCGCCAGCAGCTCGGACAGCGACTACTATGGCTACACCTTC.

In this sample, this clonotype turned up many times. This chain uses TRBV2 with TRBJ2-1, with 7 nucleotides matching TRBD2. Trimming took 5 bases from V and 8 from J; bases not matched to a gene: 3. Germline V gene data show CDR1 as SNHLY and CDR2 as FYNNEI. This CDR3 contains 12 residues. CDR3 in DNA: TGTGCCAGCAGTCAGACTAGCCATGAGCAGTTCTTC. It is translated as CASSQTSHEQFF.

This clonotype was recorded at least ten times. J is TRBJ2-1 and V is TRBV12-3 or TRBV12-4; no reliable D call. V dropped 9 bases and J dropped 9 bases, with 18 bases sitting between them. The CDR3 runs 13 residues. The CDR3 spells CASSGSFLREQFF. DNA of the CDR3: TGTGCCAGTTCGGGTTCTTTCTTGCGTGAGCAGTTCTTC.